The clone carrying this T cell receptor beta chain was detected a few times. The target antigen is unknown. This sample is part of a study of cytomegalovirus exposure and HLA in healthy donors. Study findings and constraints: Association of a missense DCLRE1C variant with TCR beta V- and J-gene trimming was reported in a later analysis.

PCR primers comprised 60 Vbeta and 13 Jbeta primers. Sequencing was performed with immunoSEQ multiplex PCR; in TCRdb, only in-frame clones are kept and a portion is missing. The sample includes under 200,000 clones, 60% to 80% of them seen just once. Germline CDR1 MNHEY, CDR2 SVGAGI. The CDR3 spans 14 residues. The junction had 10 bases not matched to a gene; V was cut back by 2 bases and J by 15 bases. The chain is built from TRBV6-5 and TRBJ2-1; TRBD2 matches 10 bases. The TCR originated in a male donor in good health and CMV-seronegative. Sequences were obtained from PBMCs. As DNA, the CDR3 is TGTGCCAGCAGTTACGGGCCTAGCGGGAGCGAAGGGTTCTTC. Amino acid sequence: CASSYGPSGSEGFF.